What follows are 6 T cell receptor beta chains derived from one specimen sequenced in a study of blood T cell repertoires in COVID-19. Sequencing was performed with immunoSEQ multiplex PCR; in TCRdb, only in-frame clones are kept and a portion is missing. The sample comprises about 370,000 clones, approximately 88% of which are singletons, and around 3% rests with the top ten. Sequencing used peripheral blood. These receptor sequences come from a woman aged 25-40 years with COVID-19, enrolled during active disease.

This clone was seen a single time. The rearrangement joins TRBV25-1 to TRBJ2-5, with D tentatively TRBD2 (6 bases). V was shortened by 5 bases and J by 4 bases, with 11 bases between the two germline ends. CDR1 is MGHDK and CDR2 is SYGVNS in the germline V gene. This CDR3 contains 13 residues. CDR3 loop: CASSFTGAETQYF. For the CDR3, the DNA is TGTGCCAGCAGTTTTACGGGAGCAGAGACCCAGTACTTC.

The chain links TRBV7-2 to TRBJ1-4; TRBD1 aligns across 8 bases. The germline CDR1 and CDR2 sequences are SGHTA and FQGNSA. This CDR3 spans 18 amino acids. Trimming removed 2 bases from V and 5 bases from J; junction bases left unmatched: 13. The CDR3 is CASSLLGQGRGVNEKLFF. The CDR3 coding sequence is TGTGCCAGCAGCTTACTCGGACAGGGCCGGGGGGTAAATGAAAAACTGTTTTTT. The whole variable domain, remainder taken from reference TRBV7-2 and TRBJ1-4, is GAGVSQSPSNKVTEKGKDVELRCDPISGHTALYWYRQSLGQGLEFLIYFQGNSAPDKSGLPSDRFSAERTGGSVSTLTIQRTQQEDSAVYLCASSLLGQGRGVNEKLFFGSGTQLSVL.

The CDR3 DNA follows: TGCGCCAGCAGCCCCGGGACAGGGAGATACAATGAGCAGTTCTTC. This translates into CASSPGTGRYNEQFF. The chain is built from TRBV5-1 and TRBJ2-1; 9 bases are a match to TRBD1. The CDR3 contains 15 residues. The germline V gene has CDR1 SGHRS and CDR2 YFSETQ. V lost 4 bases, J lost 4 bases, and 6 bases stayed unmatched.

This rearrangement joins TRBV27 to TRBJ2-2, with 10 bases lining up with TRBD2. Germline values: CDR1 MNHEY, CDR2 SMNVEV (reference sequence). CDR3 length equals 17 residues. After removal of 6 bases from V and 3 bases from J, the junction contained 10 bases not matched to a gene. The CDR3 DNA reads as TGTGCCAGCAGCCCCGTAGCGGGAGGTAGGCACACCGGGGAGCTGTTTTTT. This translates into CASSPVAGGRHTGELFF.

This chain uses TRBV10-3 with TRBJ2-2; 9 nucleotides line up with TRBD2. V was pared by 5 bases and J by 6 bases, with 10 bases of the junction left unmatched. Looked up from germline, CDR1 is ENHRY and CDR2 is SYGVKD. The CDR3 has 16 residues. In DNA, the CDR3 is TGTGCCATCAGTCCCTCGGGCGGGAGGGCCTCCGGGGAGCTGTTTTTT. Translation: CAISPSGGRASGELFF.

The chain recombines TRBV5-4 with TRBJ2-1; 7 bases fit TRBD1. This CDR3 is 15 amino acids long. Germline assignment: CDR1 SGHNT and CDR2 YYREEE (reference sequence). With V trimmed by 3 bases and J by 2 bases, 5 bases remained unmatched. CDR3 DNA sequence: TGTGCCAGCAGCTCCCGGACAGGCCCCTACAATGAGCAGTTCTTC. Translation gives CASSSRTGPYNEQFF.